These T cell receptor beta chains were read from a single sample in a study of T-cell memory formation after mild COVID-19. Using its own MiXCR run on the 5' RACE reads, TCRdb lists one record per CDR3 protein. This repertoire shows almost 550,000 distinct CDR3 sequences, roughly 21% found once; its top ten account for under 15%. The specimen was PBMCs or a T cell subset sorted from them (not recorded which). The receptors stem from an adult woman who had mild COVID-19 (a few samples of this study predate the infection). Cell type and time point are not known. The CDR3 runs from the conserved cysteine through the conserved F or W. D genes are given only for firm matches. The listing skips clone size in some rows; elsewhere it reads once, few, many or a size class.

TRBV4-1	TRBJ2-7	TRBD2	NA	TGCGCCAGCAGCCCCTATCCCCCACGGACTAGCGGGGGGGAAGTCTCCTACGAGCAGTACTTC	CASSPYPPRTSGGEVSYEQYF
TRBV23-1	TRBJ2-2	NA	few	NA	CASKPDEERPGSCFF
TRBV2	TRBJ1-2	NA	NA	TGTGCCAGCAGTTATCAGAGAGAAGGCTATGGCTACACCTTC	CASSYQREGYGYTF
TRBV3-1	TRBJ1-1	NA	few	TGTGCCAGCGGAACAGGTTCTGCTTTCTTT	CASGTGSAFF
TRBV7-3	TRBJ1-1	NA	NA	TGTGCCAGCAGCTTAATGCCCAGGCAGAACACTGAAGCTTTCTTT	CASSLMPRQNTEAFF
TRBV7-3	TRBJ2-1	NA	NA	TGTGCCAGCAGCTTAACGGGTAAGCCCTGGGATGAGCAGTTCTTC	CASSLTGKPWDEQFF
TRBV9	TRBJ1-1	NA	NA	TGTGCCAGCAGCGTAGGGTGGGCATGGAACACTGAGGCTTTCTTT	CASSVGWAWNTEAFF
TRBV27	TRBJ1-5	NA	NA	TGTGCCAGCAGTTTATCGGCATACGATCAGCCCCAGCATTTT	CASSLSAYDQPQHF
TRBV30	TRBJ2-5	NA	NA	TGTGCCTGGAGGGATATTGGGCGCTCCGGGGAGACCCAGTACTTC	CAWRDIGRSGETQYF
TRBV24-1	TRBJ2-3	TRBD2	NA	TGTGCCACCAGAGCGGGGGACATATCAGATACGCAGTATTTT	CATRAGDISDTQYF
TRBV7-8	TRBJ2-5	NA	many	TGTGCCAGCAGCTACGGGACTCTTCAAGAGACCCAGTACTTC	CASSYGTLQETQYF
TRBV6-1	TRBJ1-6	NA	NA	TGTGCCAGCAGTGACCTGGGAGGACGGTCACCCCTCCACTTT	CASSDLGGRSPLHF
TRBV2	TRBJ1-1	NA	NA	TGTGCCAGCAGTGTTCGGGGGACTGAAGCTTTCTTT	CASSVRGTEAFF
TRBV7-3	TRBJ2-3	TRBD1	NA	TGTGCCAGCAGCTCCGGGACAGGGTTGTATTTT	CASSSGTGLYF
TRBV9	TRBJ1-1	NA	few	TGTGCCAGCAGCGCGATGGGGCACAACACTGAAGCTTTCTTT	CASSAMGHNTEAFF
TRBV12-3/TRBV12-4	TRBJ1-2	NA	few	TGTGCCAGTGAGGGGAGAATTAACTATGGCTACACCTTC	CASEGRINYGYTF
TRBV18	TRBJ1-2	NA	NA	TGTGCCAGCTCACCGGACGTAAACTATGGCTACACCTTC	CASSPDVNYGYTF
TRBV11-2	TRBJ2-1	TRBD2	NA	TGTGCCAGCAGCTTCGGGCTAGCGGGAGTTTACAATGAGCAGTTCTTC	CASSFGLAGVYNEQFF
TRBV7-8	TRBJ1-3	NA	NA	TGTGCCAGCAGCCGCCAAGGGCGGTCTGGAAACACCATATATTTT	CASSRQGRSGNTIYF
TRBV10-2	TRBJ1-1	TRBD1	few	TGCGCCAGCGAATTGGGGGTAACAGGGGGCACTGAAGCTTTCTTT	CASELGVTGGTEAFF
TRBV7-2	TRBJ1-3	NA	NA	TGTGCCAGCAGCTTAAACCCCAACACCATATATTTT	CASSLNPNTIYF
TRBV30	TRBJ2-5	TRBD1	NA	TGTGCCTGGAGTCAAGGGACAGGGATTAAAGGGGCCCAGTACTTC	CAWSQGTGIKGAQYF
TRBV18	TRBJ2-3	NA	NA	TGTGCCAGCTCACCACCGCGAAGAGGAGATACGCAGTATTTT	CASSPPRRGDTQYF
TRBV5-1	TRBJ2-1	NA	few	TGCGCCAGCAGCTTGTCTGGGGTCACCTACAATGAGCAGTTCTTC	CASSLSGVTYNEQFF
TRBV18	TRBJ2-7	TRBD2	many	TGTGCCAGCTCACCACCGGCCCCCGGACTAGCGGGATTCTACGAGCAGTACTTC	CASSPPAPGLAGFYEQYF
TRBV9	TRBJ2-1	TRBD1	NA	TGTGCCAGCAGCGCAGGGGGCAGGTCCTACAATGAGCAGTTCTTC	CASSAGGRSYNEQFF
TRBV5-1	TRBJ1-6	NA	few	TGCGCCAGCAGCTTGGGGGGCCGGGATGGAAATTCACCCCTCCACTTT	CASSLGGRDGNSPLHF
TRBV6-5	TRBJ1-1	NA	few	TGTGCCAGCAGTTCGAGGGATGAAGCTTTCTTT	CASSSRDEAFF